This entry is about one T cell receptor beta chain. The antigen remains undetermined. This record comes from a study of T cell repertoires in cytomegalovirus infection. From the reads, TCRdb called clonotypes with MiXCR, one entry per CDR3 protein. The sample records about 150,000 distinct CDR3 sequences, 32% being singletons. Per germline, CDR1 SGHNT and CDR2 YYREEE (reference sequence). V gave up 6 bases and J gave up 8 bases, with 14 bases separating them. CDR3 size: 13 residues. Study results and limitations: Ex vivo responses were dominated by HLA-C-restricted CMV-specific TCR beta clonotypes. Identification of carriers of CMV plus the relevant HLA was achieved through cumulative public TCR beta family frequency.

The sample in question was CD8+ T cells from cultured PBMCs, obtained from culture after CMV antigen stimulation. The clonotype comes from a human donor in good health (CMV status not recorded). Some clones in this sample may be carry-over from other donors' samples. The genes are TRBV5-4 and TRBJ2-2, with D perhaps matching TRBD1 (6 bases). CDR3 DNA sequence: TGTGCCAGCAAAACAGGGTTATCTGGGGAGCTGTTTTTT. Its protein is CASKTGLSGELFF. Full variable domain (remainder filled in from reference TRBV5-4 and TRBJ2-2): ETGVTQSPTHLIKTRGQQVTLRCSSQSGHNTVSWYQQALGQGPQFIFQYYREEENGRGNFPPRFSGLQFPNYSSELNVNALELDDSALYLCASKTGLSGELFFGEGSRLTVL.